This TCR beta chain appears in the sequencing data of a study of monozygotic twins with inflammatory bowel disease. Study conclusions and caveats: Evidence did not back any single strong signal or clonotype linked to IBD.

Eight separate reactions for every sample produced the cDNA. TCRdb re-called the 5' RACE reads; one entry per CDR3 protein, DNA not given. Its listing shows around 410,000 distinct CDR3 sequences. Concerning this clonotype: Antigen unknown.

The CDR3 is 15 amino acids. Each donor had less than 3 ml of blood drawn. The sample was blood. The V call is TRBV12-3 or TRBV12-4, the J call TRBJ2-3; TCRdb proposes TRBD2, but this gene call is untestable without DNA. The receptor comes from a human donor with ulcerative colitis or Crohn's disease, or a healthy co-twin of an affected twin (not recorded which). The chain's CDR3 is CASSPAGGSTDTQYF.